A selection of T cell receptor beta chains follows, all from one sample in a study of cytomegalovirus exposure and HLA in healthy donors. Only in-frame clones appear in the TCRdb table, and some are missing; sequencing was by immunoSEQ multiplex PCR. The sample carries some 160,000 clones, 84% recorded once. Sequenced: PBMCs. All receptors derive from a man aged 45 to 65 in good health and CMV-seropositive. Both conserved end residues are part of each CDR3. Each record gives: V gene, clone size, D gene, J gene, CDR3 protein, CDR3 DNA. The D gene is left open where the match is weak. Clone size is not always given. Where it is, it says once, few, many or a class for expanded clones.

V: TRBV11-2; size: .; D: .; J: TRBJ2-1; CDR3: CASSRHSISYNEQFF; DNA: TGTGCCAGCAGCCGCCACTCAATCTCCTACAATGAGCAGTTCTTC
V: TRBV6-1; size: .; D: .; J: TRBJ2-7; CDR3: CASSDQGTSSYEQYF; DNA: TGTGCCAGCAGTGACCAGGGGACAAGCTCCTACGAGCAGTACTTC
V: TRBV9; size: few; D: TRBD2; J: TRBJ2-1; CDR3: CASSVEPGLAGGFSYNEQFF; DNA: TGTGCCAGCAGCGTCGAACCGGGACTAGCGGGAGGCTTCTCCTACAATGAGCAGTTCTTC
V: TRBV27; size: few; D: TRBD1; J: TRBJ2-1; CDR3: CASSWTGLAEQFF; DNA: TGTGCCAGCAGTTGGACAGGGCTTGCTGAGCAGTTCTTC
V: TRBV19; size: few; D: TRBD2; J: TRBJ2-1; CDR3: CASSGRTSGRAWNEQFF; DNA: TGTGCCAGTAGCGGCCGGACTAGCGGGAGGGCCTGGAATGAGCAGTTCTTC
V: TRBV11-2; size: .; D: TRBD2; J: TRBJ2-3; CDR3: CASSSHRGGSDTQYF; DNA: TGTGCCAGCAGCTCACACCGGGGGGGCTCAGATACGCAGTATTTT
V: TRBV4-1; size: .; D: TRBD2; J: TRBJ2-1; CDR3: CASSQDPPLAGVLSNEQFF; DNA: TGCGCCAGCAGCCAAGACCCTCCCTTAGCGGGAGTGCTCAGCAATGAGCAGTTCTTC
V: TRBV29-1; size: .; D: TRBD1; J: TRBJ2-3; CDR3: CSFLGDRGRDTDTQYF; DNA: TGCAGCTTTCTTGGGGACAGGGGGCGAGACACAGATACGCAGTATTTT
V: TRBV4-2; size: .; D: TRBD2; J: TRBJ2-5; CDR3: CASSQEKAGVQETQYF; DNA: TGTGCCAGCAGCCAAGAGAAAGCGGGGGTACAAGAGACCCAGTACTTC
V: TRBV9; size: once; D: .; J: TRBJ1-1; CDR3: CASSPLSSRGTEAFF; DNA: TGTGCCAGCAGCCCCCTTAGTTCCAGGGGCACTGAAGCTTTCTTT
V: TRBV2; size: .; D: .; J: TRBJ1-2; CDR3: CASKMGSGYTF; DNA: TGTGCCAGCAAGATGGGCAGCGGCTACACCTTC
V: TRBV5-1; size: .; D: TRBD2; J: TRBJ2-3; CDR3: CASSRSGGTDTQYF; DNA: TGCGCCAGCAGCCGTAGCGGGGGCACAGATACGCAGTATTTT
V: TRBV5-4; size: .; D: .; J: TRBJ2-5; CDR3: CASSSIDSGETQYF; DNA: TGTGCCAGCAGCTCTATAGACTCTGGGGAGACCCAGTACTTC
V: TRBV5-1; size: .; D: TRBD1; J: TRBJ1-2; CDR3: CASSFEGADGYTF; DNA: TGCGCCAGCAGCTTCGAGGGGGCGGATGGCTACACCTTC
V: TRBV9; size: .; D: .; J: TRBJ2-3; CDR3: CASAPRGETSTDTQYF; DNA: TGTGCCAGCGCGCCCCGCGGGGAAACTAGCACAGATACGCAGTATTTT
V: TRBV7-9; size: .; D: .; J: TRBJ2-5; CDR3: CASSLPRPWGVETQYF; DNA: TGTGCCAGCAGCTTACCAAGGCCTTGGGGGGTTGAGACCCAGTACTTC
V: TRBV7-3; size: .; D: TRBD2; J: TRBJ2-1; CDR3: CASSSRTSSAEKFF; DNA: TGTGCCAGCAGCTCCCGGACTAGTTCGGCGGAGAAGTTCTTC
V: TRBV7-8; size: .; D: .; J: TRBJ1-6; CDR3: CASSLTGSSYNSPLHF; DNA: TGTGCCAGCAGCTTAACAGGGAGCTCCTATAATTCACCCCTCCACTTT
V: TRBV7-6; size: .; D: .; J: TRBJ1-1; CDR3: CASSLRSQGPNTEAFF; DNA: TGTGCCAGCAGCTTAAGATCACAGGGCCCGAACACTGAAGCTTTCTTT
V: TRBV11-3; size: .; D: .; J: TRBJ2-1; CDR3: CASSFPRGEQFF; DNA: TGTGCCAGCAGCTTTCCGCGTGGTGAGCAGTTCTTC
V: TRBV7-9; size: .; D: .; J: TRBJ2-2; CDR3: CASSPRASGRTGELFF; DNA: TGTGCCAGCAGCCCTCGGGCGTCGGGGAGGACCGGGGAGCTGTTTTTT
V: TRBV29-1; size: .; D: TRBD1; J: TRBJ1-1; CDR3: CSVEQGASLFLGAFF; DNA: TGCAGCGTTGAACAGGGGGCGAGTCTATTTCTTGGGGCTTTCTTT
V: TRBV5-6; size: .; D: TRBD2; J: TRBJ2-1; CDR3: CASSLWTSGYYNEQFF; DNA: TGTGCCAGCAGCCTTTGGACTAGCGGGTATTACAATGAGCAGTTCTTC
V: TRBV6-5; size: once; D: TRBD2; J: TRBJ2-3; CDR3: CASSRGLANTDTQYF; DNA: TGTGCCAGCAGCCGAGGACTAGCAAACACAGATACGCAGTATTTT
V: TRBV7-7; size: .; D: TRBD2; J: TRBJ2-3; CDR3: CASSLEASGDTQYF; DNA: TGTGCTAGCAGCTTAGAGGCTAGCGGGGATACGCAGTATTTT
V: TRBV9; size: .; D: .; J: TRBJ2-1; CDR3: CASSPRLYSFSNEQFF; DNA: TGTGCCAGCAGCCCCCGTCTCTACTCTTTTTCTAATGAGCAGTTCTTC
V: TRBV5-1; size: .; D: TRBD1; J: TRBJ1-4; CDR3: CASSYVGQGEEKLFF; DNA: TGCGCCAGCAGCTACGTCGGACAGGGAGAAGAAAAACTGTTTTTT
V: TRBV21-1; size: .; D: .; J: TRBJ2-7; CDR3: CASSKYRSRDRGFYEQYF; DNA: TGTGCCAGCAGCAAATATCGGTCCCGGGACAGGGGATTCTACGAGCAGTACTTC
V: TRBV6-5; size: .; D: .; J: TRBJ1-3; CDR3: CASSYGTGYGNTIYF; DNA: TGTGCCAGCAGTTACGGAACAGGCTACGGAAACACCATATATTTT
V: TRBV7-2; size: .; D: TRBD1; J: TRBJ1-1; CDR3: CASSPGTGWTEAFF; DNA: TGTGCCAGCAGCCCAGGGACAGGGTGGACTGAAGCTTTCTTT
V: TRBV5-1; size: .; D: TRBD2; J: TRBJ2-1; CDR3: CASSPLPLAAYNEQFF; DNA: TGCGCCAGCAGCCCCCTTCCGCTAGCGGCCTACAATGAGCAGTTCTTC
V: TRBV28; size: .; D: .; J: TRBJ1-2; CDR3: CASSFTPNYGYTF; DNA: TGTGCCAGCAGTTTTACACCAAACTATGGCTACACCTTC
V: TRBV18; size: once; D: TRBD1; J: TRBJ1-4; CDR3: CASSAGQGAREKLFF; DNA: TGTGCCAGCTCAGCGGGACAGGGGGCGAGGGAAAAACTGTTTTTT
V: TRBV2; size: once; D: .; J: TRBJ1-5; CDR3: CASSDQGHSNQPQHF; DNA: TGTGCCAGCAGTGACCAGGGGCATAGCAATCAGCCCCAGCATTTT
V: TRBV5-4; size: .; D: TRBD2; J: TRBJ2-5; CDR3: CASSPRTSAETQYF; DNA: TGTGCCAGCAGCCCACGGACTAGTGCGGAGACCCAGTACTTC
V: TRBV6-1; size: .; D: .; J: TRBJ2-7; CDR3: CAIKDNSYEQYF; DNA: TGTGCCATAAAAGACAACTCCTACGAGCAGTACTTC
V: TRBV10-3; size: .; D: .; J: TRBJ1-1; CDR3: CAISETVNTEAFF; DNA: TGTGCCATCAGCGAAACAGTAAACACTGAAGCTTTCTTT
V: TRBV6-5; size: .; D: TRBD2; J: TRBJ2-5; CDR3: CASSYSSTGGQETQYF; DNA: TGTGCCAGCAGTTACTCCTCTACGGGGGGCCAAGAGACCCAGTACTTC
V: TRBV19; size: .; D: .; J: TRBJ1-4; CDR3: CASSRTEVNEKLFF; DNA: TGTGCCAGTAGTCGGACAGAAGTTAATGAAAAACTGTTTTTT
V: TRBV2; size: .; D: .; J: TRBJ2-4; CDR3: CASSEGGIDALAKSIQYF; DNA: TGTGCCAGCAGTGAGGGCGGGATTGACGCTCTAGCCAAAAGCATTCAGTACTTC
V: TRBV5-4; size: .; D: .; J: TRBJ2-3; CDR3: CASSLTGTDTQYF; DNA: TGTGCCAGCAGCTTGACGGGCACAGATACGCAGTATTTT
V: TRBV27; size: .; D: .; J: TRBJ1-2; CDR3: CASRFTAGGYTF; DNA: TGTGCCAGCAGATTCACTGCGGGGGGCTACACCTTC
V: TRBV19; size: .; D: .; J: TRBJ2-1; CDR3: CASSDRSSYNEQFF; DNA: TGTGCCAGTAGTGACAGGAGCTCCTACAATGAGCAGTTCTTC
V: TRBV6-1; size: .; D: TRBD1; J: TRBJ1-1; CDR3: CASGNGPGGNTEAFF; DNA: TGTGCCAGCGGCAATGGTCCAGGGGGTAACACTGAAGCTTTCTTT
V: TRBV29-1; size: .; D: TRBD2; J: TRBJ2-1; CDR3: CSVVETSGRNEQFF; DNA: TGCAGCGTTGTAGAAACTAGCGGGAGAAATGAGCAGTTCTTC
V: TRBV27; size: .; D: .; J: TRBJ1-2; CDR3: CASSPTLGRDYGYTF; DNA: TGTGCCAGCAGTCCGACCCTCGGCAGGGACTATGGCTACACCTTC